The 13 T cell receptor beta chains below were found in one sample sequenced in a study of T cell responses to AZD1222 COVID-19 vaccine. Using immunoSEQ multiplex PCR, the repertoire was profiled, and TCRdb retains in-frame clones only, with some absent. Found here are 100,000 to 150,000 clones, around 87% of them singletons; the top ten hold under 11%. This sample comprised peripheral blood, obtained on day 0 of AZD1222 vaccination. Receptor source: an adult in good health.

This clone was found a few times. CDR3 in DNA: TGTGCCAGTAGTTTCCGACAGGGTAATCAGCCCCAGCATTTT. Protein sequence: CASSFRQGNQPQHF. This chain uses TRBV19 with TRBJ1-5; TRBD1 agrees at 7 bases. Germline V gene data show CDR1 as LNHDA and CDR2 as SQIVND (reference sequence). This CDR3 region has 14 residues. V was clipped by 5 bases and J by 4 bases; unmatched bases: 5.

V is TRBV29-1 and J is TRBJ2-5; perhaps D is TRBD1 or TRBD2 (5 bases each). CDR1 and CDR2 from the germline V gene are SQVTM and ANQGSEA. CDR3 length: 14 residues. The V end was cut by 6 bases, the J end by 0 bases, with 14 bases between. The CDR3 region has the DNA TGCAGCGTAGCCGGGACGGCCGACCAAGAGACCCAGTACTTC. Translation gives CSVAGTADQETQYF.

In its sample, this clone was seen a few times. V and J are TRBV25-1 and TRBJ1-6; D is ambiguous. This CDR3 region has 13 residues. The germline V gene has CDR1 MGHDK and CDR2 SYGVNS. V shed 5 bases and J shed 10 bases, with 12 bases lying between them. CDR3 residues: CASSMVLGSPLHF. CDR3 sequence (DNA): TGTGCCAGCAGTATGGTACTGGGCTCACCCCTCCACTTT.

This clone was recorded a few times. The chain uses TRBV2 and TRBJ2-2, with 11 nucleotides matching TRBD1. V was clipped by 4 bases and J by 10 bases; unmatched bases: 8. The germline V gene has CDR1 SNHLY and CDR2 FYNNEI. The CDR3 totals 15 residues. DNA for the CDR3: TGTGCCAGCAGTGTCGGGACAGGGGGGTTGGAGGAGCTGTTTTTT. As protein: CASSVGTGGLEELFF.

V is TRBV28 and J is TRBJ2-3; 9 positions agree with TRBD1. This CDR3 is 15 amino acids long. Per the germline V gene, CDR1 is MDHEN and CDR2 is SYDVKM. The ends lost 5 bases at V and 2 bases at J; junction bases unmatched: 5. CDR3 residues: CASSAGQGTTDTQYF. CDR3 sequence (DNA): TGTGCCAGCAGTGCAGGACAGGGGACCACAGATACGCAGTATTTT.

The rearrangement joins TRBV5-1 to TRBJ1-4; unclear D gene. V dropped 2 bases and J dropped 7 bases, with 15 bases sitting between them. The CDR3 length is 15 residues. The V gene's germline CDR1 is SGHRS and CDR2 YFSETQ. The CDR3 spells CASSLTASNREKLFF. DNA for the CDR3: TGCGCCAGCAGCTTAACCGCCAGCAATCGTGAAAAACTGTTTTTT.

The chain is built from TRBV15 and TRBJ2-7, with D hard to call. Germline loops: CDR1 LNHNV, CDR2 YYDKDF (reference sequence). The V end was cut by 4 bases, the J end by 3 bases, with 10 bases between. This CDR3 comprises 13 residues. The CDR3 spells CATSTRLNYEQYF. Here the CDR3 DNA reads TGTGCCACCAGCACCAGATTAAACTACGAGCAGTACTTC.

The V and J genes are TRBV25-1 and TRBJ2-2; 12 bases align to TRBD2. Trimming at V came to 5 bases and at J to 3 bases, leaving 1 base not matched to a gene. Germline-derived CDR1 and CDR2 are MGHDK and SYGVNS. The CDR3 loop spans 15 amino acids. Written as DNA, the CDR3 is TGTGCCAGCAGTCTAGCGGGAGGGTACACCGGGGAGCTGTTTTTT. It specifies CASSLAGGYTGELFF.

The DNA for the CDR3 is TGTGCCATCAGTGCCGCCGAGTTGGATGGCTACACCTTC. Amino acids: CAISAAELDGYTF. V usage is TRBV10-3 and J usage is TRBJ1-2; D is uncertain. The CDR3 contains 13 residues. V was clipped by 4 bases and J by 6 bases, with 12 bases between them. Germline V CDR1 and CDR2: ENHRY, SYGVKD.

The rearrangement joins TRBV6-1 to TRBJ1-2; 7 nucleotides align to TRBD1. CDR1 and CDR2 (germline): MNHNS, SASEGT. The J segment lost 4 bases and the V segment lost 0 bases, leaving 8 bases of the junction unmatched. CDR3 length equals 16 residues. CDR3 in amino acids: CASSEASPGGGYGYTF. In DNA, the CDR3 is TGTGCCAGCAGTGAAGCATCGCCAGGGGGGGGCTATGGCTACACCTTC.

The CDR3 sequence: CASSLGTLTYEQYF. CDR3 DNA sequence: TGTGCCAGCAGCTTGGGGACACTGACCTACGAGCAGTACTTC. This rearrangement joins TRBV7-8 to TRBJ2-7, with a weak D call TRBD1 (6 bases). The ends were cut back, 3 bases at V and 2 bases at J, with 11 bases in the middle. The CDR3 spans 14 residues. CDR1 SGHVS and CDR2 FQNEAQ come from the germline V gene.

V and J are TRBV4-2 and TRBJ2-2; D might be TRBD2 (7 bases). V was trimmed by 2 bases and J by 6 bases, leaving 13 bases between them. The CDR3 runs to 15 residues. From germline, CDR1 is LGHNA and CDR2 YNFKEQ. In DNA, the CDR3 is TGTGCCAGCAGCCAATCTCGGGGGGCGGCCGGGGAGCTGTTTTTT. The encoded protein is CASSQSRGAAGELFF.

The V and J genes are TRBV4-2 and TRBJ1-5; 7 bases align to TRBD1. Germline CDR1 reads LGHNA; CDR2 reads YNFKEQ. With 4 bases clipped from V and 2 bases from J, the junction kept 14 bases outside the gene matches. The CDR3 contains 18 residues. CDR3 in amino acids: CASSPTGAGVDGNQPQHF. Written as DNA, the CDR3 is TGTGCCAGCAGCCCAACAGGGGCGGGGGTTGATGGCAATCAGCCCCAGCATTTT.